This T cell receptor beta chain originates from a study of cytomegalovirus exposure and HLA in healthy donors. General observations from the study: Reports credit the classifier with highly specific, highly sensitive diagnosis of cytomegalovirus status.

For this clone: Its antigen remains unknown.

The method was immunoSEQ multiplex PCR; TCRdb's version includes in-frame clones alone and lacks a portion of them. The sample carries around 130,000 clones, around 85% recorded once. The CDR3 has 15 amino acids. The V end was cut by 6 bases, the J end by 0 bases, with 12 bases between. Germline CDR1 is LNHDA and CDR2 is SQIVND (reference sequence). Sequencing input: PBMCs. This clonotype was obtained from a woman aged 25 to 39 in good health and CMV-seronegative. V gene TRBV19 combines with J gene TRBJ1-3; no reliable D call. The DNA of the CDR3 is TGTGCCAGTAGGACTACAGCGAGCTCTGGAAACACCATATATTTT. Encoded protein: CASRTTASSGNTIYF.